Sequencing of this T cell receptor beta chain was carried out in a study of CD8+CD57+ T cells in acquired aplastic anemia (dated by TCRdb to the late 2010s). With respect to the entire study: Extracted DNA from sorted CD4+ and CD8+ cells averaged around 3.5 ug, ranging from roughly 0.19 to 27.4 ug. An average of around 10 million reads for CD4+ cells and 12 million or so reads for CD8+ cells was obtained from healthy donor samples. The study at large found these results: CD8+ Simpson's diversity did not differ significantly between patients and healthy controls (P=0.060). Approximately 31 CD8+ CDR3 sequences were found in both patients and controls but appeared to be highly expressed in patients and within the immunodominant clones of the patients.

Based on the germline V gene, the CDR1 and CDR2 sequences are WSHSY and SAAADI. V is pared back by 3 bases and J by 1 base, with 15 bases lying between the germline termini. From cysteine to phenylalanine, the CDR3 is 16 amino acids long. Just the 48-base CDR3 DNA is kept, in frame starting at base 1. For this clonotype: This receptor's antigen is unknown. Per-base quality was not reported, and no clone a single base away is much larger than it.

In this study, sorted CD4+ and CD8+ T cells from the blood of healthy subjects and of severe aplastic anemia patients had their TCR repertoires deep-sequenced. Ficoll-Paque density gradient centrifugation was used to isolate peripheral blood mononuclear cells. Before DNA was extracted, CD4+ and CD8+ T cells were sorted using either FACS or magnetic beads. Genomic DNA was used as template for profiling of TCR beta VDJ combinations and CDR3 sequences. TCR repertoire sequencing was run on an Illumina HiSeq 2000. The source study handled its data this way. TRBV/TRBJ rearrangement plots, CDR3 size and DJ length profiles, and Simpson's diversity index were used to evaluate the repertoires. The immunodominant clone was defined as the most abundant DNA sequence in deep sequencing data. CDR3 amino acid sequences were screened for sharing across subjects and were compared with published repertoires and the VDJdb database. TCRdb reprocessing: public reads trimmed at Q25 with fastp, clones called with MiXCR, in-frame beta chains kept. Merged by CDR3 protein, the rows form single entries marked with the most common genes and DNA. TCRdb's processing, not the authors', yielded these V and J calls. For this sample there are some 210,000 distinct CDR3 sequences; about 59% appear just once. The ten largest clones capture 29% of the sample.

Sequenced sample: sorted CD4+, CD8+, or CD8+CD57+ T cells (not recorded which) from PBMCs. Recombination linked TRBV10-2 to TRBJ1-2; TRBD1 is a weak D gene call, 6 bases matching. This TCR was sampled from a human donor in good health. The CDR3 loop reads CASSEGGRLLNYGYTF. The nucleotide sequence is given as TGCGCCAGCAGTGAAGGGGGACGGCTCCTTAACTATGGCTACACCTTC.